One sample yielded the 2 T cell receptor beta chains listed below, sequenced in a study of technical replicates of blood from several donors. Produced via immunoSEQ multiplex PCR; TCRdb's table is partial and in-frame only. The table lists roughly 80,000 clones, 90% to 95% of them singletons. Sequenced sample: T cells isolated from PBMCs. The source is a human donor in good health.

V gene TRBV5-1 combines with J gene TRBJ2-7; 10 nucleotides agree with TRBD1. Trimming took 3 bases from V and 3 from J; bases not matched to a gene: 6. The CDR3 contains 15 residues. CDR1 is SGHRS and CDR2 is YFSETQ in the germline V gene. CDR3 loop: CASSYPTGGYYEQYF. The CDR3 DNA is TGCGCCAGCAGCTACCCGACAGGGGGCTACTACGAGCAGTACTTC. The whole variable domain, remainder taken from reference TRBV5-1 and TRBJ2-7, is KAGVTQTPRYLIKTRGQQVTLSCSPISGHRSVSWYQQTPGQGLQFLFEYFSETQRNKGNFPGRFSGRQFSNSRSEMNVSTLELGDSALYLCASSYPTGGYYEQYFGPGTRLTVT.

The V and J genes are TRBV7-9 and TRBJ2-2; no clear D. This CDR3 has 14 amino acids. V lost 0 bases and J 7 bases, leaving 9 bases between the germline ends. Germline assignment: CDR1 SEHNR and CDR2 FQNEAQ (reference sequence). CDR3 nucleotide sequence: TGTGCCAGCAGCTTAGCTAGCCTCAGCGGGGAGCTGTTTTTT. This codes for CASSLASLSGELFF. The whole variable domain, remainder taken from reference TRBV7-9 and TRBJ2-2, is DTGVSQNPRHKITKRGQNVTFRCDPISEHNRLYWYRQTLGQGPEFLTYFQNEAQLEKSRLLSDRFSAERPKGSFSTLEIQRTEQGDSAMYLCASSLASLSGELFFGEGSRLTVL.